This T cell receptor (beta chain) was recorded in a study of blood T cell repertoires in COVID-19. Looking at the study overall: The samples span acute and convalescent COVID-19 from the United States, Italy and Spain. The cDNA or gDNA used as material had been derived from T cells, B-cell-depleted T cells, or PBMCs.

Source study methods: Amplification of reference gene primers was used by the study to estimate nucleated cell counts. Some clones are missing from TCRdb's copy, which holds only in-frame ones; the method was immunoSEQ multiplex PCR. The DNA was the basis for D and trimming; V, J and clone size are from that table. This table holds about 140,000 clones, around four fifths found once. The germline CDR1 and CDR2 sequences are SGHAT and FQDESV (reference sequence). Trimming cost V 4 bases and J 5 bases; bases outside gene matches: 9. The CDR3 sequence is 15 residues long. This rearrangement joins TRBV11-1 to TRBJ2-5; 8 nucleotides agree with TRBD2. The sequence was collected from a human donor in a cohort sampled during active COVID-19. Material for sequencing was peripheral blood. The CDR3 sequence: CASSSTGTRGETQYF. The DNA for the CDR3 is TGTGCCAGCAGCTCCACCGGGACTAGGGGGGAGACCCAGTACTTC.